The source of this T cell receptor (beta chain) is a study of blood T cell repertoires in COVID-19. The overall study: Italy, Spain and the United States were the sources of the convalescent and acute COVID-19 samples.

In the study's own analysis: Counts of nucleated cells, estimated from reference gene primer amplification, were obtained. This table comes from immunoSEQ multiplex PCR, and its TCRdb copy is limited to in-frame clones, with some not included. V and J calls and clone size come straight from that table; D and trimming were deduced from the DNA. The sample holds over 250,000 clones, over 75% seen once. The V and J ends lost 2 bases and 1 base, in that order; junction bases with no gene match: 4. Germline V gene data show CDR1 as LNHDA and CDR2 as SQIVND (reference sequence). The CDR3 totals 16 residues.

This receptor was taken from a human donor in a cohort sampled during active COVID-19. The sequencing sample was made of peripheral blood. This chain connects TRBV19 to TRBJ1-3, with TRBD1 matching 8 bases. In DNA, the CDR3 is TGTGCCAGTAGTATAATGGGACAGGAATCTGGAAACACCATATATTTT. This codes for CASSIMGQESGNTIYF.